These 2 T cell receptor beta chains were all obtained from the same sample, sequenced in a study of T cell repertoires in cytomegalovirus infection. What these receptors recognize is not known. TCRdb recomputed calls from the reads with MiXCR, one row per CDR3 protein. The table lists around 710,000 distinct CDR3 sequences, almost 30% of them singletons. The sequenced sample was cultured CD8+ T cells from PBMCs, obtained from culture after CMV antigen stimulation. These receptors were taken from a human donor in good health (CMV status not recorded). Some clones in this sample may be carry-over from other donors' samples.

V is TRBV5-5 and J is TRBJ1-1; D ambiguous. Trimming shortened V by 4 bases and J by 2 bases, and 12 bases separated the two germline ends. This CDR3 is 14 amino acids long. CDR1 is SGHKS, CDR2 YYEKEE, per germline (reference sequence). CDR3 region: CASSRKGTNTEAFF. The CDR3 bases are TGTGCCAGCAGCAGAAAGGGCACCAACACTGAAGCTTTCTTT.

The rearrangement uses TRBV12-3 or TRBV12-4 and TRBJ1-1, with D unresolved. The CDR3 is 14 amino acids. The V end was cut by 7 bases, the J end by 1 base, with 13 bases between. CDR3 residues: CASIPHQSNTEAFF. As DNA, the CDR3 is TGTGCCAGCATCCCCCACCAATCGAACACTGAAGCTTTCTTT.